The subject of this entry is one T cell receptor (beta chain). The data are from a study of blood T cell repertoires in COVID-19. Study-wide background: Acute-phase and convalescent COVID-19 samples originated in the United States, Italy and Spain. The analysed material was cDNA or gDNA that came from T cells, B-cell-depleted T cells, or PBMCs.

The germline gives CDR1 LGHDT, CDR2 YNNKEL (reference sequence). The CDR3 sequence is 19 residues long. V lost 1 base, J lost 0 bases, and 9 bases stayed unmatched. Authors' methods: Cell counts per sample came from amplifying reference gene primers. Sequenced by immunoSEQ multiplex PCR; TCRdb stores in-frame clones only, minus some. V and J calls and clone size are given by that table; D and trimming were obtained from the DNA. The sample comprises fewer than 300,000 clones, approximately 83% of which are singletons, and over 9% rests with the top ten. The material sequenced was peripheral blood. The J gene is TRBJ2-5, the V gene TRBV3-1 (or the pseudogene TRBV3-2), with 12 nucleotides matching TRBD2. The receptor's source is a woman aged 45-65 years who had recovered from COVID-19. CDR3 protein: CASSQGELAGGSYQETQYF. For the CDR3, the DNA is TGTGCCAGCAGCCAAGGAGAACTAGCGGGAGGTTCGTACCAAGAGACCCAGTACTTC.